This TCR beta chain was recorded in a study of shared clonotypes between healthy human individuals. Profiled with immunoSEQ multiplex PCR; TCRdb holds only in-frame clones, not every one. This sample has hundreds of thousands of clones; around three quarters occur once, and the top ten carry roughly 2%. CDR1 and CDR2 (germline): MGHDK, SYGVNS. This CDR3 region has 15 residues. V lost 7 bases, J lost 1 base, and 6 bases stayed unmatched. The sequence was collected from a woman in her thirties in good health. The sequencing input was memory CD4+ T cells sorted from blood. Subset here: CD45RA-negative fraction. V gene TRBV25-1 combines with J gene TRBJ2-5; 10 bases agree with TRBD1. CDR3 nucleotides: TGTGCCAGCACAGTCCGGGACAGGGGCCAAGAGACCCAGTACTTC. Translation: CASTVRDRGQETQYF.